The T cell receptor (beta chain) described here comes from a study of T cells in Graves' hyperthyroidism and ophthalmopathy. The ends lost 4 bases at V and 5 bases at J; junction bases unmatched: 5. Germline V CDR1 and CDR2: SGHTS, YDEGEE. This CDR3 is built from 15 residues. The CDR3 regions of TCR beta were amplified from RNA transcripts. RT-PCR in the first round (using the HTBI primer set) targeted the TCR CDR3. TCRdb itself ran the multiplex PCR reads through MiXCR, one entry per CDR3 protein. The profile shows a few hundred thousand distinct CDR3 sequences, approximately 16% of them singletons. Uncontrolled infection, other autoimmune disease, pregnancy or lactation led to exclusion. Study conclusions and caveats: Expanded thyroid clonotypes (above 0.001) were mostly also found in blood.

Only a few counts were recorded for this clonotype. Its antigen is undetermined. Sequencing was performed on blood. The source of this sequence is a woman aged 40 to 50 with Graves' ophthalmopathy. The gene calls are TRBV5-8 and TRBJ2-3; 12 positions agree with TRBD2. The CDR3 reads CASSVTSGRRDTQYF. In nucleotides, the CDR3 is TGTGCCAGCAGCGTGACTAGCGGGAGACGAGATACGCAGTATTTT.